The present T cell receptor beta chain was sequenced within a study of T cells in Graves' hyperthyroidism and ophthalmopathy. Study details: Before treatment of any kind, peripheral blood was taken at initial diagnosis. Study-wide results and limits: In blood, most of the thyroid clonotypes expanded above 0.001 were also present. Ophthalmopathy was model-predicted a median about six months pre-onset.

The V end lost 2 bases, the J end lost 8 bases, and 9 bases lay between the germline ends. Germline V gene data show CDR1 as SEHNR and CDR2 as FQNEAQ (reference sequence). The CDR3 is made up of 12 amino acids. A word on this clonotype: Its target is unknown.

Template material for amplifying TCR beta CDR3 regions consisted of RNA transcripts. The TCR CDR3 was amplified in a first-round RT-PCR using the HTBI primer set. One entry per CDR3 protein results from TCRdb running MiXCR on the multiplex PCR reads. The table includes about 560,000 distinct CDR3 sequences, roughly 17% detected once. This chain connects TRBV7-9 to TRBJ1-1; D ambiguous. Sequencing used blood. The clonotype comes from a woman younger than 30 with Graves' hyperthyroidism. The CDR3 is CASSLYSQEAFF. The CDR3 DNA reads as TGTGCCAGCAGCTTATACTCCCAAGAAGCTTTCTTT.